One sample yielded the 31 T cell receptor beta chains listed below, sequenced in a study of OX40 agonist ivuxolimab in advanced cancers. Sequencing was performed with immunoSEQ multiplex PCR; in TCRdb, only in-frame clones are kept and a portion is missing. The data show more than 80,000 clones, with approximately 88% seen just once and roughly 1.4% held by the top ten. The sequenced sample was CD4+ or CD8+ T cells sorted from blood, obtained in a trial of the OX40 agonist ivuxolimab. Source of these receptors: an adult with an advanced solid tumor such as melanoma, head and neck, liver or kidney cancer.

The J gene is TRBJ2-1, the V gene TRBV27, with D possibly matching TRBD1 (5 bases). The germline V gene has CDR1 MNHEY and CDR2 SMNVEV (reference sequence). The V and J ends lost 3 bases and 11 bases respectively, with 11 bases between them. The CDR3 length is 12 residues. The CDR3, as DNA: TGTGCCAGCAGTTTTCACCAGGGAAAGCAGTTCTTC. Translation: CASSFHQGKQFF.

The chain uses TRBV15 and TRBJ2-7, with TRBD2 matching 7 bases. The germline gives CDR1 LNHNV, CDR2 YYDKDF (reference sequence). The CDR3 has 16 residues. V shed 1 base and J 3 bases; nucleotides not matched to a gene: 9. The CDR3 region is CATSRAKAAGVYEQYF. CDR3 bases: TGTGCCACCAGCAGAGCCAAGGCCGCGGGGGTCTACGAGCAGTACTTC.

The chain joins TRBV5-6 to TRBJ2-1; D gene uncertain. This CDR3 is 13 amino acids long. The germline gives CDR1 SGHDT, CDR2 YYEEEE. Trimming stripped 4 bases from V and 8 bases from J, with 13 bases between. As DNA, the CDR3 is TGTGCCAGCAGCCTTATAGCATCCGATGAGCAGTTCTTC. Translating gives CASSLIASDEQFF. The full variable domain, with the rest looked up from reference TRBV5-6 and TRBJ2-1, is DAGVTQSPTHLIKTRGQQVTLRCSPKSGHDTVSWYQQALGQGPQFIFQYYEEEERQRGNFPDRFSGHQFPNYSSELNVNALLLGDSALYLCASSLIASDEQFFGPGTRLTVL.

This clone is a singleton in its sample. The V gene is TRBV5-1, the J gene TRBJ2-1; TRBD2 matches 12 bases. V lost 2 bases to trimming and J lost 5 bases; unmatched junction nucleotides: 2. The CDR3 is 15 residues long. Germline V gives CDR1 SGHRS, CDR2 YFSETQ. The chain's CDR3 is CASSFRLAGDNEQFF. For the CDR3, the DNA is TGCGCCAGCAGCTTCAGACTAGCGGGGGACAATGAGCAGTTCTTC.

The genes are TRBV5-6 and TRBJ2-5; 7 positions agree with TRBD1. This CDR3 region has 14 residues. The V segment lost 3 bases and the J segment 1 base; nucleotides outside the gene matches: 3. Germline CDR1 reads SGHDT; CDR2 reads YYEEEE. The CDR3 is CASSWGQIQETQYF. CDR3 coding DNA: TGTGCCAGCAGCTGGGGACAGATCCAAGAGACCCAGTACTTC.

The chain joins TRBV27 to TRBJ1-3, with a weak D call TRBD1 (5 bases). Trimming left V 6 bases short and J 4 bases short, with 19 bases between. The CDR3 sequence is 16 residues long. Germline-derived CDR1 and CDR2 are MNHEY and SMNVEV (reference sequence). CDR3 protein: CASSSFGAVTGNTIYF. The CDR3 DNA reads as TGTGCCAGCAGCAGTTTTGGGGCGGTAACGGGAAACACCATATATTTT.

The chain couples TRBV29-1 to TRBJ1-2; D is possibly TRBD1 (5 bases). The CDR3 is 12 residues long. From germline, CDR1 is SQVTM and CDR2 ANQGSEA. V lost 3 bases and J 7 bases, leaving 12 bases between the germline ends. CDR3 amino acids: CSVDKTAGGYTF. In DNA form, the CDR3 reads TGCAGCGTTGATAAGACAGCGGGTGGCTACACCTTC. Filled out from reference TRBV29-1 and TRBJ1-2, the complete variable domain reads SAVISQKPSRDICQRGTSLTIQCQVDSQVTMMFWYRQQPGQSLTLIATANQGSEATYESGFVIDKFPISRPNLTFSTLTVSNMSPEDSSIYLCSVDKTAGGYTFGSGTRLTVV.

CDR3: CASSPTTGELFF. CDR3 nucleotides: TGTGCCAGCAGCCCGACCACCGGGGAGCTGTTTTTT. V usage is TRBV11-2 and J usage is TRBJ2-2; no firm D call. The CDR3 is 12 amino acids. Deletions cut 5 bases from V and 4 bases from J, with 5 bases between. Germline CDR1 reads SGHAT; CDR2 reads FQNNGV.

The rearrangement joins TRBV15 to TRBJ2-7; 7 bases align to TRBD1. Germline loops: CDR1 LNHNV, CDR2 YYDKDF (reference sequence). V shed 0 bases, J shed 4 bases, and the junction held 6 bases outside the gene matches. The CDR3 contains 15 residues. This CDR3 reads CATSRDLGQQYEQYF. The CDR3 DNA reads as TGTGCCACCAGCAGAGATCTGGGACAGCAATACGAGCAGTACTTC.

V is TRBV19 and J is TRBJ1-2; D is unresolved. V was cut by 5 bases and J by 2 bases, with 6 bases left in between. CDR1 is LNHDA and CDR2 is SQIVND in the germline V gene (reference sequence). CDR3 length equals 12 residues. Here the CDR3 reads CASSLGNYGYTF. The CDR3 region has the DNA TGTGCCAGTAGTTTGGGGAACTATGGCTACACCTTC.

The V gene is TRBV28, the J gene TRBJ2-2, with D hard to call. The ends were cut back, 5 bases at V and 2 bases at J, with 6 bases in the middle. This CDR3 region has 13 residues. Germline V gives CDR1 MDHEN, CDR2 SYDVKM. CDR3 nucleotides: TGTGCCAGCAGTGACCCAAACACCGGGGAGCTGTTTTTT. The encoded protein is CASSDPNTGELFF.

This rearrangement joins TRBV7-2 to TRBJ2-7, with TRBD2 matching over 8 bases. CDR3 length: 14 amino acids. The J segment lost 5 bases and the V segment lost 4 bases, leaving 7 bases of the junction unmatched. Germline CDR1 and CDR2: SGHTA and FQGNSA. The CDR3 spells CASSSIAGTHEQYF. In DNA, the CDR3 is TGTGCCAGCAGCTCGATAGCGGGGACCCACGAGCAGTACTTC.

The chain is built from TRBV7-2 and TRBJ1-1; D is unclear. The CDR3 contains 16 residues. The V gene lost 1 base and the J gene lost 2 bases, with 14 bases spanning the gap. Germline V lookup: CDR1 SGHTA, CDR2 FQGNSA. In DNA form, the CDR3 reads TGTGCCAGCAGCTTAGGGGGTAGCAGCCTCAACACTGAAGCTTTCTTT. It encodes CASSLGGSSLNTEAFF.

This clone was recorded a few times. The chain combines TRBV20-1 with TRBJ2-7; 8 bases fit TRBD2. The V and J ends lost 3 bases and 7 bases, in that order; junction bases with no gene match: 2. Germline CDR1 is DFQATT and CDR2 is SNEGSKA (reference sequence). The CDR3 spans 11 residues. The CDR3 spells CSARIAGEQYF. The CDR3 bases are TGCAGTGCTAGGATAGCGGGGGAGCAGTACTTC.

Note on this clone: Other nucleotide sequences in the sample specify the same CDR3. CDR3: CASSLGTGRGQDTQYF. Here the CDR3 DNA reads TGTGCCAGCAGTTTAGGTACGGGCCGGGGTCAAGATACGCAGTATTTT. The chain has TRBV27 and TRBJ2-3, with TRBD2 as a possible D gene (5 bases). The CDR3 totals 16 residues. Trimming stripped 2 bases from V and 5 bases from J, with 17 bases between. Germline-derived CDR1 and CDR2 are MNHEY and SMNVEV (reference sequence).

The rearrangement joins TRBV7-9 to TRBJ2-3, with 11 bases identical to TRBD2. Germline values: CDR1 SEHNR, CDR2 FQNEAQ (reference sequence). V gave up 0 bases and J gave up 3 bases; unmatched junction bases: 2. The CDR3 consists of 16 residues. The CDR3, as DNA: TGTGCCAGCAGCTTAGCGGCTAGCGGGAGGACAGATACGCAGTATTTT. Its protein is CASSLAASGRTDTQYF. The variable domain in full, completed from reference TRBV7-9 and TRBJ2-3, reads DTGVSQNPRHKITKRGQNVTFRCDPISEHNRLYWYRQTLGQGPEFLTYFQNEAQLEKSRLLSDRFSAERPKGSFSTLEIQRTEQGDSAMYLCASSLAASGRTDTQYFGPGTRLTVL.

A few counts support this clone. The gene calls are TRBV10-3 and TRBJ2-2, with 7 bases that match TRBD2. CDR3 length: 15 residues. The V gene end was trimmed by 4 bases and the J gene end by 2 bases; junction bases not matched to a gene: 4. Germline CDR1 and CDR2: ENHRY and SYGVKD. The CDR3 bases are TGTGCCATCAGTGGGGCTAGCGGTAACACCGGGGAGCTGTTTTTT. Translating it yields CAISGASGNTGELFF.

V is TRBV5-1 and J is TRBJ1-2; TRBD1 matches at 9 bases. Looked up from germline, CDR1 is SGHRS and CDR2 is YFSETQ. There are 15 residues in the CDR3. The junction had 7 bases not matched to a gene; V was cut back by 0 bases and J by 7 bases. The CDR3 loop is CASSLEGQGMSGYTF. DNA of the CDR3: TGCGCCAGCAGCTTGGAGGGACAGGGTATGAGTGGCTACACCTTC.

This clone was recorded once. The V call is TRBV6-5, the J call TRBJ1-6, with a tentative D call TRBD1 (6 bases). Trimming removed 6 bases at V and 5 bases at J, with 14 bases between. Germline loops: CDR1 MNHEY, CDR2 SVGAGI. This CDR3 is built from 15 residues. Here the CDR3 reads CASRNYRTDNSPLHF. The CDR3 bases are TGTGCCAGCAGAAATTATAGGACAGATAATTCACCCCTCCACTTT.

The V call is TRBV2, the J call TRBJ1-2; unclear D gene. The CDR3 runs to 15 residues. V was cut by 4 bases and J by 4 bases, with 16 bases left in between. The germline V gene has CDR1 SNHLY and CDR2 FYNNEI. The CDR3 region has the DNA TGTGCCAGCAGTGCCCCGTCGGGGAAAAGCTATGGCTACACCTTC. Encoded protein: CASSAPSGKSYGYTF. Using reference TRBV2 and TRBJ1-2 for the parts outside the CDR3, the full variable domain is EPEVTQTPSHQVTQMGQEVILRCVPISNHLYFYWYRQILGQKVEFLVSFYNNEISEKSEIFDDQFSVERPDGSNFTLKIRSTKLEDSAMYFCASSAPSGKSYGYTFGSGTRLTVV.

The CDR3 DNA sequence: TGTGCCAGCAGCTTAGATCGGCCTAGCACAGATACGCAGTATTTT. This codes for CASSLDRPSTDTQYF. The genes are TRBV7-9 and TRBJ2-3; D is unresolved. From germline, CDR1 is SEHNR and CDR2 FQNEAQ (reference sequence). V was pared by 1 base and J by 0 bases, with 8 bases between. CDR3 size: 15 residues.

V is TRBV9 and J is TRBJ1-4, with a weak D call TRBD1 (6 bases). The ends were cut back, 3 bases at V and 3 bases at J, with 9 bases in the middle. Germline lookup yields CDR1 SGDLS and CDR2 YYNGEE. This CDR3 region has 14 residues. This chain's CDR3 is CASSEGGSNEKLFF. CDR3 sequence (DNA): TGTGCCAGCAGCGAGGGGGGTTCTAATGAAAAACTGTTTTTT.

This sequence joins TRBV9 and TRBJ1-2, with TRBD1 matching over 7 bases. V lost 4 bases, J lost 5 bases, and 8 bases stayed unmatched. Germline CDR1 is SGDLS and CDR2 is YYNGEE. The CDR3 is 14 residues long. CDR3 sequence: CASSPRTGQYGYTF. The CDR3 coding sequence is TGTGCCAGCAGCCCCCGTACGGGACAGTATGGCTACACCTTC.

The J gene is TRBJ2-3, the V gene TRBV5-1; D not resolved. The germline V and J ends were trimmed by 2 bases and 3 bases, with 4 bases remaining between them. This CDR3 is built from 12 residues. Per the germline V gene, CDR1 is SGHRS and CDR2 is YFSETQ. The CDR3 nucleotides read TGCGCCAGCAGCTTTCCTACAGATACGCAGTATTTT. Its protein is CASSFPTDTQYF.

The V and J genes are TRBV7-2 and TRBJ2-1; 8 bases are a match to TRBD1. The CDR3 loop spans 15 amino acids. Germline-derived CDR1 and CDR2 are SGHTA and FQGNSA. V shed 3 bases and J 5 bases; nucleotides not matched to a gene: 6. The CDR3 reads CASSFSGQGNNEQFF. In DNA form, the CDR3 reads TGTGCCAGCAGCTTTTCTGGACAGGGCAACAATGAGCAGTTCTTC.

The chain carries TRBV29-1 and TRBJ1-3; 9 nucleotides align to TRBD1. Trimming cost V 4 bases and J 4 bases; bases outside gene matches: 2. CDR1 and CDR2 from the germline V gene are SQVTM and ANQGSEA. CDR3 length: 13 amino acids. CDR3: CSVGGTGGNTIYF. The CDR3 DNA is TGCAGCGTTGGTGGGACAGGGGGAAACACCATATATTTT.

This clone was detected only once. CDR3 DNA: TGTGCCAGCAAATGGACGGCTAGCGGGAGTGATGAGCAGTTCTTC. Translation gives CASKWTASGSDEQFF. V and J are TRBV2 and TRBJ2-1, with TRBD2 matching over 10 bases. The J segment lost 8 bases and the V segment lost 7 bases, leaving 11 bases of the junction unmatched. From germline, CDR1 is SNHLY and CDR2 FYNNEI. This CDR3 comprises 15 residues.

J is TRBJ2-5 and V is TRBV10-3; D gene unclear. The CDR3 runs to 11 residues. Trimming took 8 bases from V and 0 from J, leaving 4 bases between them. Germline CDR1 and CDR2: ENHRY and SYGVKD. For the CDR3, the DNA is TGTGCCATCCGGTACCAAGAGACCCAGTACTTC. Protein: CAIRYQETQYF.

The chain carries TRBV9 and TRBJ1-4, with 7 bases matching TRBD1. Germline assignment: CDR1 SGDLS and CDR2 YYNGEE. Unmatched junction bases numbered 6, after V lost 5 bases and J lost 8 bases. The CDR3 loop spans 13 amino acids. The CDR3 loop is CASRGTDSEKLFF. CDR3 in DNA: TGTGCCAGCAGAGGGACAGATTCGGAAAAACTGTTTTTT.

The chain recombines TRBV7-8 with TRBJ1-4; D is ambiguous. CDR1 and CDR2 from the germline V gene are SGHVS and FQNEAQ. The CDR3 spans 14 residues. The V and J ends lost 2 bases and 8 bases respectively, with 12 bases between them. CDR3 protein: CASSLTRGGEKLFF. CDR3 nucleotides: TGTGCCAGCAGCTTAACGCGGGGAGGGGAAAAACTGTTTTTT.

This clone was counted between two and nine times. The chain recombines TRBV11-2 with TRBJ1-2; D unresolved. Germline V gene sequence: CDR1 SGHAT, CDR2 FQNNGV. V shed 1 base and J shed 6 bases, with 6 bases lying between them. The CDR3 spans 12 residues. The CDR3 sequence: CASSLGSDGYTF. CDR3 sequence (DNA): TGTGCCAGCAGCTTAGGATCGGATGGCTACACCTTC. The variable domain in full, with the rest retrieved from reference TRBV11-2 and TRBJ1-2, is EAGVAQSPRYKIIEKRQSVAFWCNPISGHATLYWYQQILGQGPKLLIQFQNNGVVDDSQLPKDRFSAERLKGVDSTLKIQPAKLEDSAVYLCASSLGSDGYTFGSGTRLTVV.